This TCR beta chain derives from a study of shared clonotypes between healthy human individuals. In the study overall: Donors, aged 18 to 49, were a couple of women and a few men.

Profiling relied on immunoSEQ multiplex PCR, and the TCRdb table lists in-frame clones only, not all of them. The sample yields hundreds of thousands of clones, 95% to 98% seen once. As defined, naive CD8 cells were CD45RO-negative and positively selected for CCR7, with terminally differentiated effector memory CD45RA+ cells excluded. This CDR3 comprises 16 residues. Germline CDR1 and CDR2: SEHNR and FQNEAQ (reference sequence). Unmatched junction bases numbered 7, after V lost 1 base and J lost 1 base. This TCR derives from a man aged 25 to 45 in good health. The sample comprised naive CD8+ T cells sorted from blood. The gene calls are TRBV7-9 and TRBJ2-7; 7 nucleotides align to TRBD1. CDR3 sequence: CASSLVGGTVSYEQYF. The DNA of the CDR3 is TGTGCCAGCAGCTTAGTGGGTGGGACAGTTTCCTACGAGCAGTACTTC.